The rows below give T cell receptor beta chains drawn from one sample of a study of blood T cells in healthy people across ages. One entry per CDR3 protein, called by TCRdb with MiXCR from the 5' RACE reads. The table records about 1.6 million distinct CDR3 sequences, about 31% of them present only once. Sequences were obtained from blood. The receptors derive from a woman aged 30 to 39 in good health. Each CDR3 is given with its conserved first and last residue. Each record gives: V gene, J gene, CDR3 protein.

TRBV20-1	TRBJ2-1	CSAPPRQGDYNEQFF
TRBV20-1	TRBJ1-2	CSAPARGRINYGYTF
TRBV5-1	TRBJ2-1	CASSILGLAGSNEQFF
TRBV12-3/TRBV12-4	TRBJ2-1	CASSFVAGERVYNEQFF
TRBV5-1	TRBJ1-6	CASSLTGRNSPLHF
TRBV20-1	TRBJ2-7	CSALRGDRAYEQYF
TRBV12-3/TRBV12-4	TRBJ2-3	CASSLGEWRGVRADTQYF
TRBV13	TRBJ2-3	CASSPTSTGYTDTQYF
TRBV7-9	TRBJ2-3	CASSYPRAGRSPDTQYF
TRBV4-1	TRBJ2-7	CASSQLNRGRREQYF
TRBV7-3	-	CASSLTRQGEQYF
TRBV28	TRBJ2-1	CASSRTSGRIYNEQFF
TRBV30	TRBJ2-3	CAWSGQGVGTDTQYF
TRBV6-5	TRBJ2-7	CASRLGQFHEQYF
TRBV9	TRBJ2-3	CASSPALTSGVDTQYF
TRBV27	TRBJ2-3	CASGYTDTQYF
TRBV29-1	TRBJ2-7	CSVEDVGRGYEQYF
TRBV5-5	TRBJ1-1	CASNSLQGIPPTEAFF
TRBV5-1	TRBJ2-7	CASSLSGNYEQYF
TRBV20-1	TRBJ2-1	CSASSGRSDNEQFF
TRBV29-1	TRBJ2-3	CSVADGADTQYF
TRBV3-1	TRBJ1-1	CASSQDPGRSEAFF
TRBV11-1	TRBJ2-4	CASSLDGTGNIQYF
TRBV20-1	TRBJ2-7	CSASRTGSVEQYF
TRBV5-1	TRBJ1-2	CASSLDRAGEKGYTF
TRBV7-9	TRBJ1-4	CASSLYRGQDEKLFF
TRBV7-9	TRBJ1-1	CASSLRVQAEAFF
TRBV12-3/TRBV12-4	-	CASSSAKGQGNNEQFF
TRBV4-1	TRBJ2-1	CASSRPGHRVYNEQFF
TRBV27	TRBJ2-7	CASSLTGSEQYF
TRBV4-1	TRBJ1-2	CASSPSTGTIAQGYTF
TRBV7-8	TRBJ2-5	CASSFRDRALQETQYF
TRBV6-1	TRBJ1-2	CASSAGQENPNYGCTF
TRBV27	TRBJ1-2	CASSFSDGYGYTF
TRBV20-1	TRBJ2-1	CSARGMGGAYNEQFF
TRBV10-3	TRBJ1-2	CAARQGADNYGYTF
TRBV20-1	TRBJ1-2	CSANLGPGGTDYGYTF
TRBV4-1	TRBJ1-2	CASSQGPGGDGYTF
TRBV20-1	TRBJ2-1	CSAPPSGPYNEQFF
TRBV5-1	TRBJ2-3	CASSLAVGEGDTQYF
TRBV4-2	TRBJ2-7	CASSLLIDSYEQYF
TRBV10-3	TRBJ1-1	CAISGNRDVNTEAFF
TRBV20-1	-	CSARFSSGSYEQYF
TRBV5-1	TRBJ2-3	CASSLVSSGVTDTQYF
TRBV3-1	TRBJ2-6	CASSKVGPSGANVLTF
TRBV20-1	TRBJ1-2	CSARDHRVIILDYGFTF
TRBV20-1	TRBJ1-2	CSARAVGFRDGYTF
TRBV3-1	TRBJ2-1	CASSQGTSGGAQQFF
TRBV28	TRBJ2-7	CASSLGQGALYEQYF